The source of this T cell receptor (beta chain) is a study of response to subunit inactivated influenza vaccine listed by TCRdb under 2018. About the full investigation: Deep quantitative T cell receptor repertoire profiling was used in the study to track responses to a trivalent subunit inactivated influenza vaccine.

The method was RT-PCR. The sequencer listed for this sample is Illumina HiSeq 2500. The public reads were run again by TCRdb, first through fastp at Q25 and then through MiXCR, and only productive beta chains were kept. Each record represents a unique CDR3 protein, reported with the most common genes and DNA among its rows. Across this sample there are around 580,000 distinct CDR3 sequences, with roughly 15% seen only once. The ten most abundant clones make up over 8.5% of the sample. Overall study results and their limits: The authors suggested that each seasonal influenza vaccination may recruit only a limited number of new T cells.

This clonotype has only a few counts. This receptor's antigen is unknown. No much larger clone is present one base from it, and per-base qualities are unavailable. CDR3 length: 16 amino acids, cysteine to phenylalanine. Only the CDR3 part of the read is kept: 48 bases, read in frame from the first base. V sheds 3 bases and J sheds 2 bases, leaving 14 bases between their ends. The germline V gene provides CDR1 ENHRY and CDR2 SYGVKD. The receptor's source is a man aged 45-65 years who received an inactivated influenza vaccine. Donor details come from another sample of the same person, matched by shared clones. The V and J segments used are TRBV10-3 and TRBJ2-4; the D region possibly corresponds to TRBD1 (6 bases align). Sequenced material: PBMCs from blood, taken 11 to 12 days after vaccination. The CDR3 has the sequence CAISDPRDNSKNIQYF. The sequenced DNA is TGTGCCATCAGTGATCCCCGGGACAACTCCAAAAACATTCAGTACTTC.